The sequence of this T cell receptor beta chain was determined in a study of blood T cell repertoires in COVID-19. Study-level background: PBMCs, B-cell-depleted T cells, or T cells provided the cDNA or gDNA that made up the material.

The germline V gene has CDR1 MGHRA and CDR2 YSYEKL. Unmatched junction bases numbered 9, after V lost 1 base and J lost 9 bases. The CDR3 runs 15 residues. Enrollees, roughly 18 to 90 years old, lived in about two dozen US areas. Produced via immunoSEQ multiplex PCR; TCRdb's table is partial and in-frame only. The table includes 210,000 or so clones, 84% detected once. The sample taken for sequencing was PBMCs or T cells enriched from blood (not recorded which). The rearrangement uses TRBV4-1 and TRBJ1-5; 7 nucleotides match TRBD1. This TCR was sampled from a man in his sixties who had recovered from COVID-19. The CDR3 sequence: CASSQGQGPLWPQHF. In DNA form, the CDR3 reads TGCGCCAGCAGCCAAGGACAGGGCCCCCTCTGGCCCCAGCATTTT.